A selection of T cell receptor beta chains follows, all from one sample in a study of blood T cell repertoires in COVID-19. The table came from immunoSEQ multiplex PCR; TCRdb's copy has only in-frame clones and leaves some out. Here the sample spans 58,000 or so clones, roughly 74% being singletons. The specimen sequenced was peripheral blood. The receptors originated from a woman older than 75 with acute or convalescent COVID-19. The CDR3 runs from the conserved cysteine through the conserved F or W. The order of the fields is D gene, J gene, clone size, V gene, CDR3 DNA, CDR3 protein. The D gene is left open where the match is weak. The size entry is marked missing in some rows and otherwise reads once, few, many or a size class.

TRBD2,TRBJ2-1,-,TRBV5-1,TGCGCCAGCAGCCTCAGTGGAGCCCTAGCGGGAGGATCCTACAATGAGCAGTTCTTC,CASSLSGALAGGSYNEQFF
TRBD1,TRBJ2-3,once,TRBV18,TGTGCCAGCTCACAGGGGGCCACCACAGATACGCAGTATTTT,CASSQGATTDTQYF
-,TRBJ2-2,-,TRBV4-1,TGCGCCAGCAGCCAAATCCCTTACACCGGGGAGCTGTTTTTT,CASSQIPYTGELFF
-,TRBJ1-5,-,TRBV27,TGTGCCAGCAGTTTTGGGGGCATTGGCAATCAGCCCCAGCATTTT,CASSFGGIGNQPQHF
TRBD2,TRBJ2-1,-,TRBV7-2,TGTGCCAGCAGCCTGTCTGCGGGAGGGTTCAATGAGCAGTTCTTC,CASSLSAGGFNEQFF
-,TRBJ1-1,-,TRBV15,TGTGCCACCAGCAGACGAGACAGTGGGAACACTGAAGCTTTCTTT,CATSRRDSGNTEAFF
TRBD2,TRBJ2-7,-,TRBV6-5,TGTGCCAGCAGTTCAGCGGGAGACTACGAGCAGTACTTC,CASSSAGDYEQYF
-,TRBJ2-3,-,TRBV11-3,TGTGCCAGCAGCTTTGGGGGGTTCACAGATACGCAGTATTTT,CASSFGGFTDTQYF
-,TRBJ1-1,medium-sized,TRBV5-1,TGCGCCCGCAGCTGGCCGGGGGCCGGGGCGGGGGACACTGAAGCTTTCTTT,CARSWPGAGAGDTEAFF
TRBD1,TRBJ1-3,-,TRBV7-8,TGTGCCAGCAGCCCTTCAGACAGGGCTGGAAACACCATATATTTT,CASSPSDRAGNTIYF
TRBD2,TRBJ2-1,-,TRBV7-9,TGTGCCAGCAGCTTACCTACTAGCGGGGCCGGCGGTGAGCAGTTCTTC,CASSLPTSGAGGEQFF
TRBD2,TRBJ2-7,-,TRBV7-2,TGTGCCAGCAGCTTAAAGACTAGCCGCGAGCAGTACTTC,CASSLKTSREQYF
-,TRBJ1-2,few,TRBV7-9,TGTGCCAGCAGCTTATTGCCAGGGAAGCATGGCTACACCTTC,CASSLLPGKHGYTF
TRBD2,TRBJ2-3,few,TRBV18,TGTGCCAGCTCACCCCGGACTAGCGGGAGAACAGATACGCAGTATTTT,CASSPRTSGRTDTQYF
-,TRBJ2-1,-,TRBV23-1,TGCGCCAGCAGTGCCAGGGGCAGTATGAACAATGAGCAGTTCTTC,CASSARGSMNNEQFF
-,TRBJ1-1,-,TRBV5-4,TGTGCCAGCAGCTCATATAGGGGGAACACTGAAGCTTTCTTT,CASSSYRGNTEAFF
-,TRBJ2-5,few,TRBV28,TGTGCCAGCAGTTTACTTGAGGGAAGGAGGGAGACCCAGTACTTC,CASSLLEGRRETQYF
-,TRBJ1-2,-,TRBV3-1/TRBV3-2,TGTGCCAGCAGCCCATTTCGGGGTACTCATGGCTACACCTTC,CASSPFRGTHGYTF
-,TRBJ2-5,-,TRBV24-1,TGTGCCACCAGTGATTTGATCGGGGTCGACCAAGAGACCCAGTACTTC,CATSDLIGVDQETQYF
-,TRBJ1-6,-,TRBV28,TGTGCCAGCAGTCTTCGGGACTGGAGCTCCTATAATTCACCCCTCCACTTT,CASSLRDWSSYNSPLHF
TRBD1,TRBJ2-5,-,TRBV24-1,TGTGCCACCAGTGACCCCGGACAGGGTCTATTTGAGACCCAGTACTTC,CATSDPGQGLFETQYF
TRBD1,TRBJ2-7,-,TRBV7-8,TGTGCCAGCAGCTTAGTCTCCACAGGGGGCGGCGAGCAGTACTTC,CASSLVSTGGGEQYF
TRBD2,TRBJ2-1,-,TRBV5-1,TGCGCCAGCAGCCCGGGACTAGCGGGAGTAAATGAGCAGTTCTTC,CASSPGLAGVNEQFF
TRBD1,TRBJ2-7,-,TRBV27,TGTGCCAGCAGTTTATGGGACAGGGGCTACGAGCAGTACTTC,CASSLWDRGYEQYF
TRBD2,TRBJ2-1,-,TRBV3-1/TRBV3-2,TGTGCCAGCAGCCAGGCACCAGCGGGAGGGCCGGATGAGCAGTTCTTC,CASSQAPAGGPDEQFF
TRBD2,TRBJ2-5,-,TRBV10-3,TGTGCCATCCGGGGCACTAGCGGACAAGAGACCCAGTACTTC,CAIRGTSGQETQYF
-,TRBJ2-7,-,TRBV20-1,TGCAGTGCTGCCCCCCGGAGTGAGCAGTACTTC,CSAAPRSEQYF
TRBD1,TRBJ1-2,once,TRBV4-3,TGCGCCAGCAGCCAAGGTGCGACAGGGGATGGCTACACCTTC,CASSQGATGDGYTF
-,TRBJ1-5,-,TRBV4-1,TGCGCCAGCAGCCAAGATCCTGGCAGGAGCAATCAGCCCCAGCATTTT,CASSQDPGRSNQPQHF
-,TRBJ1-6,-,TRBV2,TGTGCCAGCATGGCGGACAGAGCCTATAATTCACCCCTCCACTTT,CASMADRAYNSPLHF
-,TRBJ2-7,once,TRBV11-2,TGTGCCAGCAGCCTGGTCCGGTACGAGCAGTACTTC,CASSLVRYEQYF
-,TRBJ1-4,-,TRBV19,TGTGCCAGTACCAACATTGAAAAACTGTTTTTT,CASTNIEKLFF
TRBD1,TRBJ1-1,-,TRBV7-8,TGTGCCAGCAGCAAACACAGGGGAAAAAACACTGAAGCTTTCTTT,CASSKHRGKNTEAFF
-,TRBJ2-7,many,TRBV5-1,TGCGCCAGCAGCTTGGGCGGTAATGCGAACGAGCAGTACTTC,CASSLGGNANEQYF
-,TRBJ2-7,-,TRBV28,TGTGCCAGCAGTTTATGGAACCCGCGACTCGCCTACGAGCAGTACTTC,CASSLWNPRLAYEQYF
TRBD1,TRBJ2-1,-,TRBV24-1,TGTGCCACCAGGGGCGACAGGGCAGAGCAGTTCTTC,CATRGDRAEQFF
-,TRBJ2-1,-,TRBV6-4,TGTGCCAGCAGCTCGGCCGGCGGATCCAATGAGCAGTTCTTC,CASSSAGGSNEQFF
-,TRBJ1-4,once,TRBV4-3,TGCGCCAGCAGCCAACAAACAGCAACTAATGAAAAACTGTTTTTT,CASSQQTATNEKLFF
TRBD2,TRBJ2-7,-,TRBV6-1,TGTGCCAGCAGTGGTCGGACTAGCGGGAGAGTCTACGAGCAGTACTTC,CASSGRTSGRVYEQYF
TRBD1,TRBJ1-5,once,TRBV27,TGTGCCAGCAGTTTACCCTGTCGACAGGGGGCTATTTACGGCAATCAGCCCCAGCATTTT,CASSLPCRQGAIYGNQPQHF
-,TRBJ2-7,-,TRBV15,TGTGCCACCAGCAGGGCCGGGACTGAAAATTACGAGCAGTACTTC,CATSRAGTENYEQYF
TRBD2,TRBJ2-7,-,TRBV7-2,TGTGCCAGCAGCTTTACTAGCGGGAGGGCCCGATACGAGCAGTACTTC,CASSFTSGRARYEQYF
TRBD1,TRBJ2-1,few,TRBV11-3,TGTGCCAGCAGCTTAGATGGGACAGGGGTGAATGAGCAGTTCTTC,CASSLDGTGVNEQFF
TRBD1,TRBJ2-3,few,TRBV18,TGTGCCAGCTCACCAGGGACAGGGGTGACAGATACGCAGTATTTT,CASSPGTGVTDTQYF
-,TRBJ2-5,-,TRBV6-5,TGTGCCAGCAGACTACAGAGGGGAGGAGAGACCCAGTACTTC,CASRLQRGGETQYF
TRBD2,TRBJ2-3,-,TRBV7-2,TGTGCCAGCGGGAGACTAGCGGGGTCAGATACGCAGTATTTT,CASGRLAGSDTQYF
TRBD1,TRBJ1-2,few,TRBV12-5,TGTGCTAGTGGTTTGGGTAACCTCCGGGACAGGCATTTGTTCTTC,CASGLGNLRDRHLFF
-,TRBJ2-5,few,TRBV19,TGTGCCAGTGCGATCAGGGATTCGGAGACCCAGTACTTC,CASAIRDSETQYF
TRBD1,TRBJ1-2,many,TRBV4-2,TGTGCCAGCAGGCACGGACAGGACCCTAACTATGGCTACACCTTC,CASRHGQDPNYGYTF
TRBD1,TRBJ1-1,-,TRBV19,TGTGCCAGTAGTAGGGACAGCCCAGGGGCCGCTTTCTTT,CASSRDSPGAAFF
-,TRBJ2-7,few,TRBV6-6,TGTGCCAGCAGTATGCCCGAGACAGATGTGCAGTACTTC,CASSMPETDVQYF
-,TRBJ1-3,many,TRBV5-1,TGCGCCAGCAGCTTGGCTGGGCAAGGAAACACCATATATTTT,CASSLAGQGNTIYF
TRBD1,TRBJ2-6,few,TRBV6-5,TGTGCCAGCAGTTACTCAGGGGGCGCTGGGGCCAACGTCCTGACTTTC,CASSYSGGAGANVLTF
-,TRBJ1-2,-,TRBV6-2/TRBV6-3,TGTGCCAGCAGTTTAGGGGCTAACTATGGCTACACCTTC,CASSLGANYGYTF
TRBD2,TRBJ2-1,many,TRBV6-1,TGTGCCAGCAGTGAACCGGGAGGTGGGTACAATGAGCAGTTCTTC,CASSEPGGGYNEQFF
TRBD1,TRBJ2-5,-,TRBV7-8,TGTGCCAGCAGCTTGGGTCAGGGGGATGAGACCCAGTACTTC,CASSLGQGDETQYF
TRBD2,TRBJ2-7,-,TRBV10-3,TGTGCCATTCGAGGACTAGCGGAGGCCTCCTACGAGCAGTACTTC,CAIRGLAEASYEQYF